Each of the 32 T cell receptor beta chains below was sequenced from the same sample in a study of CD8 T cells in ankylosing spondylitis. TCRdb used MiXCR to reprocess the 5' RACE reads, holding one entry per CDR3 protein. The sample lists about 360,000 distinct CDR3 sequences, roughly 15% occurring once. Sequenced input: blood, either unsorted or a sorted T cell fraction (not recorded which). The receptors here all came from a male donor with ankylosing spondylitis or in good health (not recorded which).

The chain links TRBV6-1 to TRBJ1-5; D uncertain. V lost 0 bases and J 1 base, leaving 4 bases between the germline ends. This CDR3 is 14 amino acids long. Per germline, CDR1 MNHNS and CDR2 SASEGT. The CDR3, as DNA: TGTGCCAGCAGTGAAGCCTCGAGCAATCAGCCCCAGCATTTT. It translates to CASSEASSNQPQHF.

The CDR3 sequence is CASTLRQGSYEQYF. CDR3 in DNA: TGCGCCAGCACCCTTAGACAGGGCTCCTACGAGCAGTACTTC. The chain couples TRBV5-1 to TRBJ2-7, with TRBD1 identical over 7 bases. This CDR3 spans 14 amino acids. V was pared by 6 bases and J by 0 bases, with 6 bases of the junction left unmatched. Germline V gene lookup returns CDR1 SGHRS and CDR2 YFSETQ. The variable domain in full, with the rest retrieved from reference TRBV5-1 and TRBJ2-7, is KAGVTQTPRYLIKTRGQQVTLSCSPISGHRSVSWYQQTPGQGLQFLFEYFSETQRNKGNFPGRFSGRQFSNSRSEMNVSTLELGDSALYLCASTLRQGSYEQYFGPGTRLTVT.

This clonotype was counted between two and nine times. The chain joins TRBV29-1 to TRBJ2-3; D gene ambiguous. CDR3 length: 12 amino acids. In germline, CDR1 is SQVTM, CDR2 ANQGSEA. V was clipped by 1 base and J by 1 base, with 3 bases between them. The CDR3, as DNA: TGCAGCGTTGAAGGGGGCACAGATACGCAGTATTTT. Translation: CSVEGGTDTQYF.

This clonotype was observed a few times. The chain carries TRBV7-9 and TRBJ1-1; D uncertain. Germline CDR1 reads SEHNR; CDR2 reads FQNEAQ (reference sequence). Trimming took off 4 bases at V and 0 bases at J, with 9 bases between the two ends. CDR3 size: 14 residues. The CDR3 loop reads CASSSLHMNTEAFF. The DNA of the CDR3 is TGTGCCAGCAGCTCCCTGCATATGAACACTGAAGCTTTCTTT.

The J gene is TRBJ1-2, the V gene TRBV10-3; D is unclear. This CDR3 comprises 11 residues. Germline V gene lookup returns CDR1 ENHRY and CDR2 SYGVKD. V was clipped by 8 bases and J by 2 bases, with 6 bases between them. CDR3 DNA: TGTGCCATCCGCCAGAACTATGGCTACACCTTC. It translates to CAIRQNYGYTF.

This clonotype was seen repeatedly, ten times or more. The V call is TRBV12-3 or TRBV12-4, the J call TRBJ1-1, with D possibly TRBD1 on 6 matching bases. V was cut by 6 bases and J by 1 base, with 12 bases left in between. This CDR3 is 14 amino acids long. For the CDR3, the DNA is TGTGCCAGCAGCCGGACAGATCAGAACACTGAAGCTTTCTTT. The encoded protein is CASSRTDQNTEAFF.

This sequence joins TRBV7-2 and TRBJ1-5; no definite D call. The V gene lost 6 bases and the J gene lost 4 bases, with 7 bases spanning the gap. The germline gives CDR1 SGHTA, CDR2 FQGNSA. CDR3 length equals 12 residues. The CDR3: CASREGNQPQHF. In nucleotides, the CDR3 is TGTGCCAGCAGGGAAGGTAATCAGCCCCAGCATTTT.

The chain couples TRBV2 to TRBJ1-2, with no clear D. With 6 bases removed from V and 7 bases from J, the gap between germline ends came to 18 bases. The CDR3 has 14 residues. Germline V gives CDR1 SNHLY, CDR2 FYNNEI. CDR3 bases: TGTGCCAGCAGCGTCCGGGCCCCCCTACCTGGCTACACCTTC. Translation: CASSVRAPLPGYTF.

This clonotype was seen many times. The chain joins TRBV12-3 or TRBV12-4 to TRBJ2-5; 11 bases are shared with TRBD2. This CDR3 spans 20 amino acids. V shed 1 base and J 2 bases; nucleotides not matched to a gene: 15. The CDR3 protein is CASSLGRFTSGSILQETQYF. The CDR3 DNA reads TGTGCCAGCAGTTTAGGGAGGTTCACTAGCGGGAGCATACTTCAAGAGACCCAGTACTTC.

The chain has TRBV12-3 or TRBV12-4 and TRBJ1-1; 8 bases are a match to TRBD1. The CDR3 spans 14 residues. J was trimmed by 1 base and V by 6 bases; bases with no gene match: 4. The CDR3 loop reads CASRTGQANTEAFF. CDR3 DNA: TGTGCCAGCAGGACGGGACAGGCGAACACTGAAGCTTTCTTT.

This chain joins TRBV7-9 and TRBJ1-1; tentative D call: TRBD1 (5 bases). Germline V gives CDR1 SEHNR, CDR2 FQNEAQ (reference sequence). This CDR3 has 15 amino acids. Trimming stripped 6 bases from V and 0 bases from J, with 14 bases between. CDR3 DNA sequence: TGTGCCAGCAGTTCCGGGGGACCCATGAACACTGAAGCTTTCTTT. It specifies CASSSGGPMNTEAFF.

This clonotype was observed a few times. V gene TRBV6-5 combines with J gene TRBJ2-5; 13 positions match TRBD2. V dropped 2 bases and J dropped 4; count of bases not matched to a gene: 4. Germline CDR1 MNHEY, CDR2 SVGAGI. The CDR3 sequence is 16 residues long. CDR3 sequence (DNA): TGTGCCAGCAGTTACGGGACTAGCGGGAAGGGAGAGACCCAGTACTTC. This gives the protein CASSYGTSGKGETQYF.

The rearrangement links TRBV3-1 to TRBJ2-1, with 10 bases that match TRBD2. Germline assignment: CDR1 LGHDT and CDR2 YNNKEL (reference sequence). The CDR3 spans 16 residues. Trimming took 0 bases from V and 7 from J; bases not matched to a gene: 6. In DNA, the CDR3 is TGTGCCAGCAGCCAAGATCTTCCACTAGCGGGAAATGAGCAGTTCTTC. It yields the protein CASSQDLPLAGNEQFF.

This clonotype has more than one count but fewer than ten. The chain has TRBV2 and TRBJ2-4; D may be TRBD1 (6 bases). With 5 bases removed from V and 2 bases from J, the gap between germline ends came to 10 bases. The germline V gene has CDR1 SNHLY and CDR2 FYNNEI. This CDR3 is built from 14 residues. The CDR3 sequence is CASSNGQPKNIQYF. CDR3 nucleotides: TGTGCCAGCAGTAATGGACAGCCCAAAAACATTCAGTACTTC.

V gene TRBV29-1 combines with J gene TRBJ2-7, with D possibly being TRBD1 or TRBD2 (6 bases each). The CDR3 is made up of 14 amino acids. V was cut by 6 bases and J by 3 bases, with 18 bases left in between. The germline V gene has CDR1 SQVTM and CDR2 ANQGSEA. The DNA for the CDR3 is TGCAGCGTCGGGTTCGGGGGCGGGCTCTACGAGCAGTACTTC. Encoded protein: CSVGFGGGLYEQYF.

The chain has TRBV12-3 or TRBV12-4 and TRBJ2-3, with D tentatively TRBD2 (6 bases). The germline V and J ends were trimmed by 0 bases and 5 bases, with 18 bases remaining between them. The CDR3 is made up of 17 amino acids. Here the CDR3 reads CASSLALGGIGIDTQYF. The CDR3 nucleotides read TGTGCCAGCAGTTTAGCGCTTGGCGGGATCGGGATAGATACGCAGTATTTT.

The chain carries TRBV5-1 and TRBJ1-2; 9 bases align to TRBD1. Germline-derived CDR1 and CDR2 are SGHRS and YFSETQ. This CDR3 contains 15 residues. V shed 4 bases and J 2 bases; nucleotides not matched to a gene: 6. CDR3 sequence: CASSKGTGFNYGYTF. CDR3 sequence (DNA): TGCGCCAGCAGCAAAGGGACAGGGTTCAACTATGGCTACACCTTC.

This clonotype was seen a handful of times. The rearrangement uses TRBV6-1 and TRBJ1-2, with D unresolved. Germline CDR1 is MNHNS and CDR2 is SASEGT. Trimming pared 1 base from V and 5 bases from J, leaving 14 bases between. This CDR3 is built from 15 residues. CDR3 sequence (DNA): TGTGCCAGCAGTGAAGGACCAGGATCGGGTTATGGCTACACCTTC. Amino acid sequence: CASSEGPGSGYGYTF.

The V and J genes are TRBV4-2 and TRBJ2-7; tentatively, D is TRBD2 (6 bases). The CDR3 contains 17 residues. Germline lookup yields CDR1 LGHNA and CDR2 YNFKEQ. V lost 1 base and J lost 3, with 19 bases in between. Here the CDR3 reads CASSQVTSWGDDYEQYF. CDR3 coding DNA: TGTGCCAGCAGCCAAGTTACATCGTGGGGGGACGACTACGAGCAGTACTTC.

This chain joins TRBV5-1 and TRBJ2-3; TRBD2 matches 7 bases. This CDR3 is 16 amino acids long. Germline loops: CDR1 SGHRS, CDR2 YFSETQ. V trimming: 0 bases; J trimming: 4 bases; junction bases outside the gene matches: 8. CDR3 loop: CASSLAVGGPADTQYF. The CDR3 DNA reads TGCGCCAGCAGCTTGGCGGTGGGAGGGCCGGCAGATACGCAGTATTTT. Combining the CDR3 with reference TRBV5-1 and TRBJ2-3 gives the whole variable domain KAGVTQTPRYLIKTRGQQVTLSCSPISGHRSVSWYQQTPGQGLQFLFEYFSETQRNKGNFPGRFSGRQFSNSRSEMNVSTLELGDSALYLCASSLAVGGPADTQYFGPGTRLTVL.

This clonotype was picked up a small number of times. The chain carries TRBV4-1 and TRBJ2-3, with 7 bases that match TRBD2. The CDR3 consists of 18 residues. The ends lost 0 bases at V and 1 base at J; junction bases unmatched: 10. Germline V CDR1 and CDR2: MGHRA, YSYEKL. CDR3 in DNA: TGCGCCAGCAGCCAAGACCCCCTGGGGGGGTCCCGCACAGATACGCAGTATTTT. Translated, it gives CASSQDPLGGSRTDTQYF.

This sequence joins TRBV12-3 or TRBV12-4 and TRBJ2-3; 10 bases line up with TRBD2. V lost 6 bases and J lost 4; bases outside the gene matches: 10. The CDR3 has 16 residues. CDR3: CASSEPQRGGPDTQYF. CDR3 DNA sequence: TGTGCCAGCAGCGAACCTCAGCGGGGGGGCCCAGATACGCAGTATTTT.

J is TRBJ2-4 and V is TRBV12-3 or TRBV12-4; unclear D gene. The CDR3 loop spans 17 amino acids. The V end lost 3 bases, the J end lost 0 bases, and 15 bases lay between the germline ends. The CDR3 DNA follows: TGTGCCAGCAGTTTCAGTGTTTCGCGCATAGCCAAAAACATTCAGTACTTC. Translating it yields CASSFSVSRIAKNIQYF.

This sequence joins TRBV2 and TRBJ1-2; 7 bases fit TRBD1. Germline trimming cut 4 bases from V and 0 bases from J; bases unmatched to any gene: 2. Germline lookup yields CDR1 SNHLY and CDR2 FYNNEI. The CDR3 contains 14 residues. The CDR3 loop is CASSGTGTNYGYTF. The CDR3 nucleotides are TGTGCCAGCAGTGGGACAGGCACTAACTATGGCTACACCTTC.

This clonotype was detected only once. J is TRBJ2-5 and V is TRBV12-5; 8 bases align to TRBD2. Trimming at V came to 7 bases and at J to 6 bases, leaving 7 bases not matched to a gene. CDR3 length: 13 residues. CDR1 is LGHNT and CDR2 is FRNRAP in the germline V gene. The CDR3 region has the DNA TGTGCTAGTGCTGGCGGACTAGCTAAGACCCAGTACTTC. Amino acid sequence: CASAGGLAKTQYF.

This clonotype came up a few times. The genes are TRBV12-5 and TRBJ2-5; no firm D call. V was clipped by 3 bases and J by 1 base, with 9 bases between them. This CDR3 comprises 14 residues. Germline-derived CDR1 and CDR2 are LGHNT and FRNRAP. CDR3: CASGFGQAQETQYF. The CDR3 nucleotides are TGTGCTAGTGGTTTCGGGCAAGCCCAAGAGACCCAGTACTTC. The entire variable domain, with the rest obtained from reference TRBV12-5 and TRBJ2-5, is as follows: DARVTQTPRHKVTEMGQEVTMRCQPILGHNTVFWYRQTMMQGLELLAYFRNRAPLDDSGMPKDRFSAEMPDATLATLKIQPSEPRDSAVYFCASGFGQAQETQYFGPGTRLLVL.

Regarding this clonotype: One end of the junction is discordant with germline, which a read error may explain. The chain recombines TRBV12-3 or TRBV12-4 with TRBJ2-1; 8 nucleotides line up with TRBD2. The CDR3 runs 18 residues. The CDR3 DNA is TGTGCCTGCAGTTTTGCCGGGACTAGGGGCAGCTCCTACAATGAGCAGTTCTTC. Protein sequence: CACSFAGTRGSSYNEQFF.

CDR3 amino acids: CSAIQTSGSTDTQYF. The CDR3, as DNA: TGCAGTGCTATCCAGACTAGCGGAAGTACAGATACGCAGTATTTT. V is TRBV20-1 and J is TRBJ2-3; TRBD2 matches at 9 bases. This CDR3 is built from 15 residues. Losses at the gene ends were 4 bases for V and 3 bases for J; bases not matched to a gene: 8. From germline, CDR1 is DFQATT and CDR2 SNEGSKA (reference sequence).

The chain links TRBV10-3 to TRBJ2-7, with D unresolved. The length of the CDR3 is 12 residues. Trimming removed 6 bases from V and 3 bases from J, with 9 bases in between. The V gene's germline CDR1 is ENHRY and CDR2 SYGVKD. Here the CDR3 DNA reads TGTGCCATCAGAGACGACGGCTACGAGCAGTACTTC. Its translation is CAIRDDGYEQYF.

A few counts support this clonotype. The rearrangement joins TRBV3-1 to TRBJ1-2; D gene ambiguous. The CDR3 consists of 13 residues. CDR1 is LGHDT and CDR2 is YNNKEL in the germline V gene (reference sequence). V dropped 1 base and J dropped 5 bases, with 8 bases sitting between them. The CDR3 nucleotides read TGTGCCAGCAGCCAAGCGGGGAGGTATGGCTACACCTTC. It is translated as CASSQAGRYGYTF.

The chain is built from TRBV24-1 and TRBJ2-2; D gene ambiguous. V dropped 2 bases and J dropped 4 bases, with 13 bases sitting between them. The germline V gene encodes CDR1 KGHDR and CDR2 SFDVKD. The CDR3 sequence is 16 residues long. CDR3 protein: CATSDSRTPITGELFF. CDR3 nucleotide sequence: TGTGCCACCAGTGATTCGCGCACACCGATCACCGGGGAGCTGTTTTTT.

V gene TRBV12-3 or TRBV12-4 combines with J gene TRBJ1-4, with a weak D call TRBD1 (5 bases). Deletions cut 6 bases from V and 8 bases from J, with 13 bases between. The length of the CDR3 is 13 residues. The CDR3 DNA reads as TGTGCCAGCAGAACCGGGACCGGAGAAAAACTGTTTTTT. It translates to CASRTGTGEKLFF.